This entry is about one T cell receptor beta chain. Per the germline V gene, CDR1 is DFQATT and CDR2 is SNEGSKA (reference sequence). V dropped 3 bases and J dropped 8; count of bases not matched to a gene: 11. This CDR3 is built from 16 residues. Ophthalmopathy not arising within 18 months of follow-up defined hyperthyroidism as stable. The data are from a study of Graves' ophthalmopathy and Graves' hyperthyroidism. RNA transcripts were the template, and TCR beta CDR3 regions were amplified from them. HTBI primers were employed in first-round RT-PCR, then a second-round multiplex PCR followed. TCRdb redid the calling of the multiplex PCR reads with MiXCR, one entry per CDR3 protein. This table holds about 620,000 distinct CDR3 sequences, over 20% found once.

The J gene is TRBJ1-6, the V gene TRBV20-1; 9 positions agree with TRBD1. The clonotype was recovered from a woman younger than 35 with stable Graves' hyperthyroidism. Some clones in this sample may be carry-over from other donors' samples. Material: peripheral blood. CDR3 DNA sequence: TGCAGTGCTAGGACGAACCACAGGGGGCGCGATTCACCCCTCCACTTT. Its translation is CSARTNHRGRDSPLHF.